In this sample, the clone carrying this T cell receptor beta chain turned up a few times. Antigen: not known. The junction does not match germline at one end; this may be a read error. The data derive from a study of T cells after yellow fever vaccination. Germline CDR1 is MNHEY and CDR2 is SMNVEV (reference sequence). This CDR3 comprises 15 residues. TCRdb re-called the 5' RACE reads with MiXCR, one entry per CDR3 protein. The table has 610,000 or so distinct CDR3 sequences, more than 9% seen once. Whole-study results and caveats: High-abundance clonotypes from the bulk population could contaminate FACS-sorted repertoires. Weaker in magnitude, the secondary response showed a faster peak on day 5 versus 15.

The V call is TRBV27, the J call TRBJ2-1, with D possibly being TRBD2 (5 bases). The source was PBMCs, collected on the day of the yellow fever booster vaccination. This clonotype was sampled from a man between 25 and 39 years old who received the YFV17D yellow fever vaccine. The CDR3 bases are TGTGCCAGCAGTCTATCGGGGTCGAACTACAATGAGCAGTTCTTC. Its translation is CASSLSGSNYNEQFF.